This T cell receptor (beta chain) is drawn from a study of T-cell reconstitution after alpha-beta-depleted transplantation in children. Trimming removed 3 bases at V and 2 bases at J, with 11 bases between. CDR1 is SGHDT and CDR2 is YYEEEE in the germline V gene. The CDR3 extends over 14 amino acids. The TCRbeta library was prepared with unique molecular identifiers. TCRdb analysed the PCR reads with MiXCR anew, one entry per CDR3 protein. The repertoire has about 360,000 distinct CDR3 sequences, less than 15% of them found once; the top ten carry around 4%. This clonotype has more than one count but fewer than ten.

V gene TRBV5-6 combines with J gene TRBJ2-5; D tentatively fits TRBD1 or TRBD2 (5 bases each). The sequence came from a human donor who donated a stem cell graft to a child with Fanconi anemia. The starting material was PBMCs, obtained from the stem cell graft. As DNA, the CDR3 is TGTGCCAGCAGCTGGGACGCAGGTCAAGAGACCCAGTACTTC. Translating it yields CASSWDAGQETQYF.